This TCR beta chain was identified during a study of T cells in localized non-small cell lung cancer. J was trimmed by 5 bases and V by 8 bases; bases with no gene match: 12. The CDR3 runs to 15 residues. From germline, CDR1 is SGHTA and CDR2 FQGNSA. Generated by immunoSEQ multiplex PCR, the TCRdb table keeps only in-frame clones and is missing some. The sample holds approximately 100,000 clones, under 95% seen once. This material consisted of PBMCs, taken before any cancer treatment. V and J are TRBV7-2 and TRBJ2-1, with 7 bases that match TRBD2. This clonotype originated in a woman aged 35-70 years with stage II squamous cell lung carcinoma. This CDR3 reads CASRLGGSVNNEQFF. CDR3 in DNA: TGTGCCAGCCGCCTCGGCGGGAGTGTAAACAATGAGCAGTTCTTC.